The T cell receptor (beta chain) described here comes from a study of shared clonotypes between healthy human individuals. In regard to this clone: Its antigen is undetermined.

The V end was cut by 1 base, the J end by 7 bases, with 13 bases between. From germline, CDR1 is SEHNR and CDR2 FQNEAQ (reference sequence). The CDR3 covers 14 residues. Evenly divided among several immunoSEQ plates was the genomic DNA of each subset. TCRdb's copy holds only in-frame clones and misses some; the assay was immunoSEQ multiplex PCR. The sample lists approximately 2,300,000 clones, about 90% seen once, with approximately 0.39% in the top ten. Study-wide points: In contrast to clonotypes shared by all four donors, non-shared clonotypes had lower generation probabilities.

The sequenced sample was naive CD4+ T cells from PBMCs. Indicated subset: CD45RA+ positively selected. The TCR originated in a young man in good health. Some clones in this sample may be carry-over from other donors' samples. This chain connects TRBV7-9 to TRBJ1-1; D uncertain. CDR3 coding DNA: TGTGCCAGCAGCTTAGTCAAGGTACCCAGTGAAGCTTTCTTT. Its translation is CASSLVKVPSEAFF.